One sample yielded the 18 T cell receptor beta chains listed below, sequenced in a study of identifying expanded T cells in peripheral blood. Data came from immunoSEQ multiplex PCR; TCRdb stores just in-frame clones and leaves some out. Of around 47,000 clones in the sample, roughly 82% were seen once. The sequencing sample was made of blood. Receptors originate from a person aged 18 to 75 in good health.

The V call is TRBV7-2, the J call TRBJ2-1, with 10 bases fitting TRBD2. V gave up 6 bases and J gave up 10 bases; unmatched junction bases: 18. Germline assignment: CDR1 SGHTA and CDR2 FQGNSA. This CDR3 is built from 17 residues. The CDR3 loop reads CASSPFISGRADREQFF. The CDR3 nucleotides are TGTGCCAGCAGTCCCTTCATCAGCGGGAGGGCCGATAGAGAGCAGTTCTTC.

V gene TRBV5-5 combines with J gene TRBJ1-2; D gene uncertain. The CDR3 length is 13 residues. V lost 4 bases to trimming and J lost 11 bases, with 18 bases between them. Germline V gene sequence: CDR1 SGHKS, CDR2 YYEKEE (reference sequence). CDR3 DNA sequence: TGTGCCAGCAGCCGAGGAGGGCGGGCCGGGTACACCTTC. Protein product: CASSRGGRAGYTF.

The chain has TRBV6-6 and TRBJ1-3, with D perhaps matching TRBD1 (5 bases). This CDR3 is built from 13 residues. V lost 7 bases and J lost 0, with 7 bases in between. Germline CDR1 and CDR2: MNHNY and SVGAGI (reference sequence). The CDR3 DNA follows: TGTGCCAGCAAAAGGGGCTCTGGAAACACCATATATTTT. Amino acids: CASKRGSGNTIYF.

This chain connects TRBV29-1 to TRBJ2-3, with D possibly TRBD2 on 6 matching bases. Trimming left V 3 bases short and J 6 bases short, with 19 bases between. The CDR3 extends over 15 amino acids. Germline V lookup: CDR1 SQVTM, CDR2 ANQGSEA. The CDR3: CSVEGGAGQSDTQYF. In DNA form, the CDR3 reads TGCAGCGTTGAGGGCGGGGCAGGTCAGTCGGATACGCAGTATTTT.

This clone was picked up a small number of times. The chain recombines TRBV11-3 with TRBJ1-4; TRBD1 is a possible D gene (6 bases). Germline CDR1 SGHNT, CDR2 YENEEA. Between the trimmed V and J ends, which lost 5 bases and 5 bases, there was a span of 15 bases. The CDR3 has 15 residues. CDR3 loop: CASSPRTAWNEKLFF. The CDR3 nucleotides are TGTGCCAGCAGCCCGCGGACAGCCTGGAATGAAAAACTGTTTTTT.

This chain joins TRBV29-1 and TRBJ2-2; D not resolved. V was clipped by 4 bases and J by 3 bases, with 6 bases between them. Germline CDR1 SQVTM, CDR2 ANQGSEA. The CDR3 contains 12 residues. The CDR3 DNA reads TGCAGCGTTGTGACTGACACCGGGGAGCTGTTTTTT. It encodes CSVVTDTGELFF.

This clone came up a few times. This chain joins TRBV7-8 and TRBJ1-5; TRBD1 aligns across 7 bases. Germline assignment: CDR1 SGHVS and CDR2 FQNEAQ. The J segment lost 7 bases and the V segment lost 4 bases, leaving 7 bases of the junction unmatched. The CDR3 has 14 amino acids. The CDR3 DNA reads TGTGCCAGCAGCTCCGACAGGGCGCGCCAGCCCCAGCATTTT. Translating gives CASSSDRARQPQHF.

The chain uses TRBV19 and TRBJ2-5; D perhaps matches TRBD1 (6 bases). The germline gives CDR1 LNHDA, CDR2 SQIVND (reference sequence). The CDR3 covers 14 residues. Trimming shortened V by 5 bases and J by 5 bases, and 15 bases separated the two germline ends. The CDR3 here is CASSHNREYETQYF. CDR3 bases: TGTGCCAGTAGTCACAACAGGGAGTATGAGACCCAGTACTTC.

The rearrangement uses TRBV30 and TRBJ2-6, with 7 bases that match TRBD1. This CDR3 is 17 amino acids long. V lost 5 bases and J lost 2; bases outside the gene matches: 12. Germline loops: CDR1 GTSNPN, CDR2 SVGIG (reference sequence). Written as DNA, the CDR3 is TGTGCCTGGGAAAGGGCCAGGGGGTTACCTGGGGCCAACGTCCTGACTTTC. It specifies CAWERARGLPGANVLTF.

V is TRBV6-6 and J is TRBJ2-7; TRBD1 agrees at 8 bases. V lost 2 bases to trimming and J lost 3 bases; unmatched junction nucleotides: 9. CDR1 is MNHNY, CDR2 SVGAGI, per germline (reference sequence). The CDR3 is 16 residues long. The CDR3 here is CASSYGATGAGYEQYV. CDR3 coding DNA: TGTGCCAGCAGTTACGGGGCGACAGGGGCAGGCTACGAGCAGTACGTC.

This rearrangement joins TRBV29-1 to TRBJ2-5; 7 nucleotides match TRBD2. Unmatched junction bases numbered 7, after V lost 2 bases and J lost 7 bases. CDR1 and CDR2 from the germline V gene are SQVTM and ANQGSEA. The CDR3 extends over 13 amino acids. The CDR3 here is CSVEPGGKGTQYF. CDR3 in DNA: TGCAGCGTTGAACCGGGAGGCAAGGGGACCCAGTACTTC.

This sequence joins TRBV15 and TRBJ1-6; 7 nucleotides line up with TRBD1. V shed 1 base and J 6 bases; nucleotides not matched to a gene: 6. Per the germline V gene, CDR1 is LNHNV and CDR2 is YYDKDF (reference sequence). The CDR3 runs 16 residues. CDR3 sequence: CATSRGTGQANSPLHF. Written as DNA, the CDR3 is TGTGCCACCAGCAGAGGAACCGGACAGGCTAATTCACCCCTCCACTTT.

The chain employs TRBV29-1 and TRBJ1-2; a weak D match, TRBD1 (5 bases). V lost 6 bases to trimming and J lost 8 bases, with 16 bases between them. This CDR3 is 12 amino acids long. Germline V gene sequence: CDR1 SQVTM, CDR2 ANQGSEA. CDR3 amino acids: CSVLVGGRGYTF. The CDR3 DNA reads as TGCAGCGTCCTGGTGGGGGGAAGGGGCTACACCTTC. Full variable domain (remainder filled in from reference TRBV29-1 and TRBJ1-2): SAVISQKPSRDICQRGTSLTIQCQVDSQVTMMFWYRQQPGQSLTLIATANQGSEATYESGFVIDKFPISRPNLTFSTLTVSNMSPEDSSIYLCSVLVGGRGYTFGSGTRLTVV.

Only a few counts were recorded for this clone. The rearrangement uses TRBV4-3 and TRBJ2-7, with D perhaps matching TRBD2 (5 bases). Trimming pared 0 bases from V and 7 bases from J, leaving 13 bases between. The length of the CDR3 is 14 residues. Germline values: CDR1 LGHNA, CDR2 YSLEER. The CDR3 DNA follows: TGCGCCAGCAGCCAAGATGACGGGGTGAGGGAGCAGTACTTC. Translation gives CASSQDDGVREQYF.

V gene TRBV4-1 combines with J gene TRBJ1-2; 9 bases agree with TRBD1. Germline V gene data show CDR1 as MGHRA and CDR2 as YSYEKL. CDR3 size: 15 residues. V shed 7 bases, J shed 6 bases, and the junction held 12 bases outside the gene matches. This chain's CDR3 is CASKEPFDRGDGYTF. In nucleotides, the CDR3 is TGCGCCAGCAAAGAACCCTTCGACAGGGGGGATGGCTACACCTTC.

The chain uses TRBV5-5 and TRBJ1-1, with 7 bases aligning to TRBD1. The CDR3 has 14 residues. Per germline, CDR1 SGHKS and CDR2 YYEKEE (reference sequence). V lost 2 bases and J lost 4; bases outside the gene matches: 5. Here the CDR3 reads CASSFIRGSTEAFF. The DNA for the CDR3 is TGTGCCAGCAGCTTCATCAGGGGGTCCACTGAAGCTTTCTTT.

The rearrangement joins TRBV6-5 to TRBJ2-3; D is possibly TRBD1 (6 bases). V lost 6 bases and J 0 bases, leaving 13 bases between the germline ends. Germline V gene sequence: CDR1 MNHEY, CDR2 SVGAGI. CDR3 length: 15 amino acids. The DNA for the CDR3 is TGTGCCAGCAGAGAACAGGGCCTTAGCACAGATACGCAGTATTTT. This translates into CASREQGLSTDTQYF.

The V call is TRBV7-9, the J call TRBJ2-2; the D gene is possibly TRBD2 (6 bases). This CDR3 is 14 amino acids long. Germline CDR1 SEHNR, CDR2 FQNEAQ (reference sequence). V was cut by 4 bases and J by 0 bases, with 6 bases left in between. The CDR3 bases are TGTGCCAGCAGCTGGGACTCGAACACCGGGGAGCTGTTTTTT. It encodes CASSWDSNTGELFF.